This is a list of T cell receptor beta chains from one sample in a study of shared clonotypes between healthy human individuals. The repertoire was sequenced with immunoSEQ multiplex PCR; TCRdb's copy has only in-frame clones and lacks some. The sample shows approximately 2,000,000 clones, 92% of them seen only once. Sequenced input: naive CD4+ T cells from PBMCs. Receptors were obtained from a man aged 18 to 30 in good health. Some clones in this sample may be carry-over from other donors' samples. Each CDR3 is given with its conserved first and last residue. A D gene is named only where the DNA matches it firmly. Size is stated for part of the rows, as once, few or many counts, or as a class when the clone is expanded.

j_gene,d_gene,abundance,v_gene,CDR3nt,CDR3aa
TRBJ2-1,TRBD1,NA,TRBV5-1,TGCGCCAGCAGCTTTACAGGGGGCGATGAGCAGTTCTTC,CASSFTGGDEQFF
TRBJ2-7,TRBD1,NA,TRBV4-1,TGCGCCAGCAGCCAAGACCTAATGACAGGGTGGGGGTACGAGCAGTACTTC,CASSQDLMTGWGYEQYF
TRBJ2-7,NA,NA,TRBV6-5,TGTGCCAGCAGTCCCGGGACAAGACGCTACGAGCAGTACTTC,CASSPGTRRYEQYF
TRBJ1-6,NA,NA,TRBV6-5,TGTGCCAGCAGTTACCGGGGGCGGGATTCACCCCTCCACTTT,CASSYRGRDSPLHF
TRBJ1-2,NA,once,TRBV6-1,TGTGCCAGCAGTGAATTCAGGGAGGGTGGCTACGCCTTC,CASSEFREGGYAF
TRBJ2-5,NA,NA,TRBV5-1,TGCGCCAGCAGCTTTGGTCTACCCAAAGAGACCCAGTACTTC,CASSFGLPKETQYF
TRBJ1-5,NA,NA,TRBV19,TGTGCCAGTAGCCCTACAGGGCCACTCCAAGGGCCCCAGCATTTT,CASSPTGPLQGPQHF
TRBJ2-7,TRBD2,NA,TRBV29-1,TGCAGCGTTGAAGCCAGCTCCAGGACTAGCGGGAGGGTGGTTGAGCAGTACTTC,CSVEASSRTSGRVVEQYF
TRBJ1-5,TRBD1,NA,TRBV15,TGTGCCACCAGCAGAACAGGGGGTGATCAGCCCCAGCATTTT,CATSRTGGDQPQHF
TRBJ2-5,NA,NA,TRBV4-1,TGCGCCAGCAGCCAAGGGGGTACGAGGGGGGAGACCCAGTACTTC,CASSQGGTRGETQYF
TRBJ2-7,TRBD2,NA,TRBV11-2,TGTGCCAGCAGCTTTACTAGCGGCCCCTCCTACGAGCAGTACTTC,CASSFTSGPSYEQYF
TRBJ2-7,NA,NA,TRBV5-1,TGCGCCAGCAGCTTGGCGAGCGGACCCAGCTCCTACGAGCAGTACTTC,CASSLASGPSSYEQYF
TRBJ1-1,TRBD1,NA,TRBV29-1,TGCAGCGCCTGGACAGGGAGTAGTACTGAAGCTTTCTTT,CSAWTGSSTEAFF
TRBJ2-3,NA,NA,TRBV7-3,TGTGCCAGCAGCTCCTCCCCAGATACGCAGTATTTT,CASSSSPDTQYF
TRBJ2-7,NA,NA,TRBV27,TGTGCCAGCAGCGTTGATGTGACCAGGGGCCCCTACGAGCAGTACTTC,CASSVDVTRGPYEQYF
TRBJ2-2,NA,few,TRBV11-2,TGTGCCAGCAGCCCCGACAGGTGGAACACCGGGGAGCTGTTTTTT,CASSPDRWNTGELFF
TRBJ1-2,TRBD1,NA,TRBV7-9,TGTGCCAGCAGCTTCACCGGGACAGGGGTACTCTATGGCTACACCTTC,CASSFTGTGVLYGYTF
TRBJ2-1,NA,NA,TRBV15,TGTGCCACCAGCAGAGTAGGGGTGAGCTCCTACAATGAGCAGTTCTTC,CATSRVGVSSYNEQFF
TRBJ1-1,NA,NA,TRBV9,TGTGCCAGCAGCGCAGGACGGTCTAGGGCTGAAGCTTTCTTT,CASSAGRSRAEAFF
TRBJ2-7,TRBD1,NA,TRBV30,TGTGCCTGGAGCGCTAACAGGGGGTACGAGCAGTACTTC,CAWSANRGYEQYF
TRBJ1-3,TRBD1,NA,TRBV5-1,TGCGCCAGCAGCTTGGGGACAGGGGGTTCCAGCGCTTCTGGAAACACCATATATTTT,CASSLGTGGSSASGNTIYF
TRBJ2-3,TRBD2,NA,TRBV10-2,TGCGCCAGCAGACTGGGACTAGCGGGTGGAACAGATACGCAGTATTTT,CASRLGLAGGTDTQYF
TRBJ2-7,NA,NA,TRBV28,TGTGCCAGCAGTTTAAATAGAGCTGGGGGCGAGCAGTACTTC,CASSLNRAGGEQYF
TRBJ2-7,NA,NA,TRBV25-1,TGTGCCAGCAGTGAATCCGGGAGTGAGGGACACGAGCAGTACTTC,CASSESGSEGHEQYF
TRBJ1-2,NA,NA,TRBV7-2,TGTGCCAGCAGCTTTCGGTTTCTATATGGCTACACCTTC,CASSFRFLYGYTF
TRBJ2-1,NA,NA,TRBV5-4,TGTGCCAGCAGCTTAGCTAGCTCCTACAATGAGCAGTTCTTC,CASSLASSYNEQFF
TRBJ2-3,TRBD2,NA,TRBV5-1,TGCGCCAGCAGCTTTGGGACTAGCGGGATATTCGATACGCAGTATTTT,CASSFGTSGIFDTQYF
TRBJ1-5,NA,NA,TRBV6-5,TGTGCCAGCAGTTACGGGGTAAATCAGCCCCAGCATTTT,CASSYGVNQPQHF
TRBJ1-5,TRBD1,NA,TRBV5-4,TGTGCCAGCAGCTCGTGGACAGGGAGCAATCAGCCCCAGCATTTT,CASSSWTGSNQPQHF
TRBJ1-2,NA,once,TRBV7-9,TGTGCCAGCAGCCGGGAGCGCAGCTATGGCTACACCTTC,CASSRERSYGYTF
TRBJ2-1,NA,NA,TRBV5-8,TGTGCCAGCAGCTTGGGGTCTAGGCGCCTTAACAATGAGCAGTTCTTC,CASSLGSRRLNNEQFF
TRBJ2-3,NA,NA,TRBV25-1,TGTGCCAGCGAATACACAGATACGCAGTATTTT,CASEYTDTQYF
TRBJ2-7,NA,NA,TRBV27,TGTGCCAGCAGTTTATCGCGGAATACCTACGAGCAGTACTTC,CASSLSRNTYEQYF
TRBJ2-2,TRBD1,NA,TRBV2,TGTGCCAGCAGTGATCGACAGGGGACCGGGGAGCTGTTTTTT,CASSDRQGTGELFF
TRBJ2-4,NA,once,TRBV29-1,TGCAGCGTCGGGTTGTTTGCCAAAAACATTCAGTACTTC,CSVGLFAKNIQYF
TRBJ2-7,NA,NA,TRBV5-4,TGTGCCAGCAGCCCTGCCCGGGGAGATATTAGCTCCTACGAGCAGTACTTC,CASSPARGDISSYEQYF
TRBJ2-7,TRBD2,NA,TRBV25-1,TGTGCCAGCCGGACTAGCGGGTCCTACGAGCAGTACTTC,CASRTSGSYEQYF
TRBJ2-3,NA,NA,TRBV25-1,TGTGCCAGCAGTGAATATGGAGGGGCGGATACGCAGTATTTT,CASSEYGGADTQYF
TRBJ2-2,TRBD2,NA,TRBV7-8,TGTGCCAGCAGCCCAAGAGCGGGAGGCGGGGACACCGGGGAGCTGTTTTTT,CASSPRAGGGDTGELFF
TRBJ2-2,NA,NA,TRBV5-1,TGCGCCAGCAGCTTGGTGTCGAACACCGGGGAGCTGTTTTTT,CASSLVSNTGELFF
TRBJ1-1,NA,NA,TRBV18,TGTGCCAGCTCATTGGGCGTCTTGAACACTGAAGCTTTCTTT,CASSLGVLNTEAFF
TRBJ2-3,TRBD2,NA,TRBV5-4,TGTGCCAGCAGCTTGGATCCAGCGGGAGGATCAGATACGCAGTATTTT,CASSLDPAGGSDTQYF
TRBJ2-7,NA,NA,TRBV28,TGTGCCAGCAGCAAACCGGGTCGGAACTACGAGCAGTACTTC,CASSKPGRNYEQYF
TRBJ2-7,NA,NA,TRBV5-4,TGTGCCAGCAGCTATAGCGGCAGCACCTACGAGCAGTACTTC,CASSYSGSTYEQYF
TRBJ2-5,TRBD2,NA,TRBV28,TGTGCCAGCAGTTTAAGGCCCTGGGGGCGGGAGGGGGAGGAGACCCAGTACTTC,CASSLRPWGREGEETQYF
TRBJ1-1,TRBD1,NA,TRBV2,TGTGCCAGCAGTGAAGCGAGGGGGCCGACTGAAGCTTTCTTT,CASSEARGPTEAFF
TRBJ2-5,TRBD2,NA,TRBV4-3,TGCGCCAGCAGCCGACGGGGACTAGCGTTACAAGAGACCCAGTACTTC,CASSRRGLALQETQYF
TRBJ2-1,NA,NA,TRBV6-6,TGTGCCAGCAGCTTGGACAGCCTATCCTACAATGAGCAGTTCTTC,CASSLDSLSYNEQFF
TRBJ2-5,NA,NA,TRBV28,TGTGCCAGCAGTTGGGCCGGAGAGGAGACCCAGTACTTC,CASSWAGEETQYF
TRBJ2-7,NA,NA,TRBV18,TGTGCCAGCTCACCACGAACGAGGGGCTCGGGCGACGAGCAGTACTTC,CASSPRTRGSGDEQYF
TRBJ2-1,TRBD2,NA,TRBV7-9,TGTGCCAGCAGCTCCCCAACTAGCGGGAGTTACAATGAGCAGTTCTTC,CASSSPTSGSYNEQFF
TRBJ2-7,NA,NA,TRBV2,TGTGCCAGCAGTCGGGGGACTGTATACTACGAGCAGTACTTC,CASSRGTVYYEQYF
TRBJ1-2,TRBD1,NA,TRBV6-5,TGTGCCAGCAGTCGACAGGGGGCGCGGTATGGCTACACCTTC,CASSRQGARYGYTF